This TCR beta chain comes out of a study of T cells in Graves' hyperthyroidism and ophthalmopathy. Across the whole study: Blood from the periphery was taken at initial diagnosis, before any treatment.

The V and J ends lost 4 bases and 0 bases respectively, with 15 bases between them. The CDR3 sequence is 16 residues long. From germline, CDR1 is SGHTA and CDR2 FQGTGA. Patients between 18 and 65 years old had hyperthyroidism, newly diagnosed and lasting under 2 months. Exclusion of a patient resulted from uncontrolled infection, other autoimmune disease, pregnancy or lactation. Predating any ophthalmopathy symptoms, the blood sample was taken at first hyperthyroidism diagnosis. TCR beta CDR3 region amplification was performed from RNA transcripts. An initial round of RT-PCR targeting the TCR CDR3 relied on the HTBI primer set. TCRdb analysed the multiplex PCR reads with MiXCR anew, one entry per CDR3 protein. The table lists about 400,000 distinct CDR3 sequences, around 16% of them singletons. The table lists this clonotype with many counts.

Sequences were obtained from blood. This TCR was recovered from a woman younger than 30 with Graves' hyperthyroidism that later progressed to Graves' ophthalmopathy. The chain carries TRBV7-3 and TRBJ1-2; unclear D gene. The CDR3, as DNA: TGTGCCAGCAGCTCCCACACCTACGTCTCTAACTATGGCTACACCTTC. It yields the protein CASSSHTYVSNYGYTF.